Following are 23 T cell receptor beta chains from one sample sequenced in a study of cytomegalovirus exposure and HLA in healthy donors. 13 Jbeta primers and 60 Vbeta primers were used for the PCR. The repertoire was sequenced with immunoSEQ multiplex PCR; TCRdb's copy has only in-frame clones and lacks some. The profile shows about 85,000 clones, about three fifths of them singletons. The source material was PBMCs. All receptors derive from a man younger than 40 in good health and CMV-seronegative.

V and J are TRBV6-6 and TRBJ1-6; D is undetermined. Per germline, CDR1 MNHNY and CDR2 SVGAGI (reference sequence). The length of the CDR3 is 12 residues. Trimming removed 6 bases from V and 7 bases from J, with 7 bases in between. The CDR3 loop is CASREINSPLHF. Here the CDR3 DNA reads TGTGCCAGCAGAGAGATCAATTCACCCCTCCACTTT.

The chain couples TRBV19 to TRBJ2-7; 7 bases are shared with TRBD1. This CDR3 comprises 16 residues. J gave up 7 bases and V 6 bases, and 18 bases lay outside the gene matches. CDR1 is LNHDA and CDR2 is SQIVND in the germline V gene (reference sequence). CDR3 region: CASSRGTAHAVGEQYF. The CDR3 DNA reads as TGTGCCAGTAGCCGAGGGACAGCCCATGCAGTGGGTGAGCAGTACTTC.

The table lists this clone with a few counts. The chain employs TRBV19 and TRBJ1-1, with D maybe TRBD1 (5 bases). This CDR3 is built from 14 residues. With 3 bases removed from V and 0 bases from J, the gap between germline ends came to 8 bases. Germline lookup yields CDR1 LNHDA and CDR2 SQIVND (reference sequence). CDR3 amino acids: CASSIPGLNTEAFF. DNA for the CDR3: TGTGCCAGTAGTATCCCAGGGCTGAACACTGAAGCTTTCTTT.

This sequence joins TRBV5-6 and TRBJ2-3; 8 bases map to TRBD2. The germline gives CDR1 SGHDT, CDR2 YYEEEE. Trimming cost V 2 bases and J 1 base; bases outside gene matches: 6. The CDR3 is 16 residues long. The CDR3 is CASSLRPAGGTDTQYF. DNA of the CDR3: TGTGCCAGCAGCTTACGTCCAGCGGGGGGCACAGATACGCAGTATTTT.

This clone has just a few counts. V is TRBV5-1 and J is TRBJ1-3, with 8 bases matching TRBD1. Germline CDR1 SGHRS, CDR2 YFSETQ. This CDR3 region has 14 residues. The V and J ends lost 2 bases and 2 bases, in that order; junction bases with no gene match: 0. DNA of the CDR3: TGCGCCAGCAGCTTACAGGGGGCTGGAAACACCATATATTTT. Its protein product is CASSLQGAGNTIYF.

The V gene is TRBV25-1, the J gene TRBJ2-3; 8 nucleotides match TRBD2. The V and J ends lost 1 base and 6 bases, in that order; junction bases with no gene match: 6. Germline V gene lookup returns CDR1 MGHDK and CDR2 SYGVNS. This CDR3 spans 15 amino acids. The chain's CDR3 is CASSEFRGGGDTQYF. Written as DNA, the CDR3 is TGTGCCAGCAGTGAATTTCGGGGGGGAGGGGATACGCAGTATTTT.

The chain has TRBV5-1 and TRBJ2-4; weak D call: TRBD2 (6 bases). Germline CDR1 is SGHRS and CDR2 is YFSETQ. The V end was cut by 4 bases, the J end by 9 bases, with 14 bases between. This CDR3 region has 13 residues. CDR3 in DNA: TGCGCCAGCAGCCCCCGGGGGATGGGCATTCAGTACTTC. Amino acids: CASSPRGMGIQYF.

CDR3 loop: CASSRGIQANKETQYF. The DNA for the CDR3 is TGTGCCAGCAGTCGGGGGATCCAGGCGAATAAAGAGACCCAGTACTTC. The chain uses TRBV27 and TRBJ2-5, with D tentatively TRBD2 (6 bases). This CDR3 has 16 residues. Germline V lookup: CDR1 MNHEY, CDR2 SMNVEV (reference sequence). The V end was cut by 5 bases, the J end by 3 bases, with 19 bases between.

This clone was counted once. The chain joins TRBV13 to TRBJ1-1, with TRBD1 as a possible D gene (6 bases). CDR1 and CDR2 from the germline V gene are PRHDT and FYEKMQ (reference sequence). This CDR3 has 15 residues. Trimming stripped 6 bases from V and 0 bases from J, with 14 bases between. In DNA form, the CDR3 reads TGTGCCAGCAGGGTTTTCGAGGGGGTGAACACTGAAGCTTTCTTT. Its protein product is CASRVFEGVNTEAFF.

In its sample, this clone was seen a few times. The chain joins TRBV5-1 to TRBJ2-3, with TRBD2 as a possible D gene (5 bases). Between the trimmed V and J ends, which lost 2 bases and 2 bases, there was a span of 12 bases. The CDR3 has 15 residues. Germline loops: CDR1 SGHRS, CDR2 YFSETQ. The CDR3 DNA reads TGCGCCAGCAGCTTTGGGTTCCGGGACACAGATACGCAGTATTTT. This codes for CASSFGFRDTDTQYF.

The chain couples TRBV27 to TRBJ1-2; TRBD1 aligns across 8 bases. The V and J ends lost 6 bases and 6 bases, in that order; junction bases with no gene match: 9. Germline V gene data show CDR1 as MNHEY and CDR2 as SMNVEV (reference sequence). The CDR3 extends over 14 amino acids. The CDR3: CASRSGGGLNGYTF. CDR3 sequence (DNA): TGTGCCAGCAGGTCAGGGGGCGGGTTGAATGGCTACACCTTC.

CDR3 DNA: TGTGCCACCAGCCGTCCCGGGACAGTTCCCTACGAGCAGTACTTC. As protein: CATSRPGTVPYEQYF. The chain links TRBV15 to TRBJ2-7, with 7 bases matching TRBD1. Germline V lookup: CDR1 LNHNV, CDR2 YYDKDF (reference sequence). Trimming cost V 5 bases and J 2 bases; bases outside gene matches: 9. The CDR3 sequence is 15 residues long.

The gene calls are TRBV2 and TRBJ1-2, with D perhaps TRBD1 (6 bases). The V and J ends lost 4 bases and 0 bases respectively, with 6 bases between them. The CDR3 loop spans 13 amino acids. Germline assignment: CDR1 SNHLY and CDR2 FYNNEI. DNA for the CDR3: TGTGCCAGCAGTGGACAGGCTAACTATGGCTACACCTTC. The encoded protein is CASSGQANYGYTF.

The chain uses TRBV2 and TRBJ1-1; D is unclear. Germline values: CDR1 SNHLY, CDR2 FYNNEI. This CDR3 contains 12 residues. V was cut by 4 bases and J by 8 bases, with 11 bases left in between. As DNA, the CDR3 is TGTGCCAGCAGTGGGGAGACCCCAGAAGCTTTCTTT. Protein sequence: CASSGETPEAFF.

The CDR3: CASSIEDFNQPQHF. DNA of the CDR3: TGTGCCAGTAGTATAGAGGACTTCAATCAGCCCCAGCATTTT. The rearrangement uses TRBV19 and TRBJ1-5; D uncertain. V was cut by 0 bases and J by 3 bases, with 6 bases left in between. The CDR3 loop spans 14 amino acids. Germline CDR1 and CDR2: LNHDA and SQIVND (reference sequence).

In DNA form, the CDR3 reads TGTGCCAGCAGCTTGGGTAGGGGGCGCACCGGGGAGCTGTTTTTT. This gives the protein CASSLGRGRTGELFF. This chain uses TRBV7-9 with TRBJ2-2; 7 bases align to TRBD1. With V trimmed by 3 bases and J by 4 bases, 5 bases remained unmatched. The germline CDR1 and CDR2 sequences are SEHNR and FQNEAQ (reference sequence). This CDR3 contains 15 residues.

V usage is TRBV6-4 and J usage is TRBJ2-3, with D perhaps matching TRBD1 (6 bases). V lost 0 bases, J lost 2 bases, and 9 bases lay in between. The CDR3 is made up of 15 amino acids. CDR1 MRHNA and CDR2 SNTAGT come from the germline V gene. The CDR3 bases are TGTGCCAGCAGTGACTCTGGGGGCATCACAGATACGCAGTATTTT. Translation: CASSDSGGITDTQYF.

This clone turned up a few times. This chain joins TRBV6-1 and TRBJ1-1, with TRBD1 as a possible D gene (6 bases). The germline V gene encodes CDR1 MNHNS and CDR2 SASEGT. Trimming removed 6 bases from V and 8 bases from J, with 19 bases in between. This CDR3 has 14 amino acids. CDR3 DNA: TGTGCCAGCAGACCCCAGAGGGACACCAACGAAGCTTTCTTT. This sequence encodes CASRPQRDTNEAFF.

The genes are TRBV6-6 and TRBJ2-3; D possibly corresponds to TRBD2 (6 bases). V was shortened by 2 bases and J by 9 bases, with 12 bases between the two germline ends. The CDR3 has 13 amino acids. CDR1 and CDR2 from the germline V gene are MNHNY and SVGAGI (reference sequence). The CDR3: CASSYDPRGTQYF. The DNA of the CDR3 is TGTGCCAGCAGTTACGACCCACGGGGGACGCAGTATTTT.

The V gene is TRBV19, the J gene TRBJ2-3, with a possible D match to TRBD2 (6 bases). This CDR3 has 15 amino acids. The V end was cut by 1 base, the J end by 2 bases, with 10 bases between. CDR1 is LNHDA and CDR2 is SQIVND in the germline V gene (reference sequence). The CDR3 DNA sequence: TGTGCCAGTAGTATAGGGGGGGATACCACAGATACGCAGTATTTT. Protein product: CASSIGGDTTDTQYF.

The chain uses TRBV2 and TRBJ1-2; D gene uncertain. This CDR3 region has 11 residues. Trimming shortened V by 3 bases and J by 7 bases, and 6 bases separated the two germline ends. Per the germline V gene, CDR1 is SNHLY and CDR2 is FYNNEI. In nucleotides, the CDR3 is TGTGCCAGCAGTGACAGACTTGGCTACACCTTC. This gives the protein CASSDRLGYTF.

This chain connects TRBV9 to TRBJ2-3, with D perhaps matching TRBD1 (5 bases). The CDR3 has 16 residues. The ends were cut back, 0 bases at V and 2 bases at J, with 13 bases in the middle. The germline CDR1 and CDR2 sequences are SGDLS and YYNGEE. The CDR3 is CASSVGGRSYTDTQYF. As DNA, the CDR3 is TGTGCCAGCAGCGTAGGGGGCAGATCGTACACAGATACGCAGTATTTT. Full variable domain (outside the CDR3, taken from reference TRBV9 and TRBJ2-3): DSGVTQTPKHLITATGQRVTLRCSPRSGDLSVYWYQQSLDQGLQFLIQYYNGEERAKGNILERFSAQQFPDLHSELNLSSLELGDSALYFCASSVGGRSYTDTQYFGPGTRLTVL.

V gene TRBV6-1 combines with J gene TRBJ2-5; 8 bases match TRBD2. The V gene's germline CDR1 is MNHNS and CDR2 SASEGT. The V gene end was trimmed by 3 bases and the J gene end by 1 base; junction bases not matched to a gene: 7. The CDR3 loop spans 16 amino acids. CDR3 sequence reads: CASSDRSRGAQETQYF. DNA of the CDR3: TGTGCCAGCAGTGATCGGTCGCGGGGGGCCCAAGAGACCCAGTACTTC.